This T cell receptor beta chain was identified during a study of OX40 agonist ivuxolimab in advanced cancers. About the study: Eligibility admitted prior anti-PD-1, anti-PD-L1 or anti-CTLA-4 therapy; about 39% had some.

Turning to this clone: The antigen is unknown.

Study-level results: At 0.1 to 3.0 mg/kg, CD4+ and CD8+ blood T cells expanded clonally by week 6.

The CDR3 spans 18 residues. The germline V gene encodes CDR1 SGHVS and CDR2 FQNEAQ. The V end lost 1 base, the J end lost 0 bases, and 13 bases lay between the germline ends. Measured with immunoSEQ multiplex PCR; TCRdb has only the in-frame clones, and not every one. The table shows 82,000 or so clones, with 80% to 95% occurring only once. The sequence derives from an adult with an advanced solid tumor such as melanoma, head and neck, liver or kidney cancer. Sequencing was performed on CD4+ or CD8+ T cells sorted from blood, taken in a trial of the OX40 agonist ivuxolimab. V is TRBV7-8 and J is TRBJ1-6; D is uncertain. CDR3 nucleotide sequence: TGTGCCAGCAGCTTAGAGTCCAGGTCGAGCTCCTATAATTCACCCCTCCACTTT. Its translation: CASSLESRSSSYNSPLHF.